These 32 T cell receptor beta chains were all obtained from the same sample, sequenced in a study of blood T cell repertoires in COVID-19. The method was immunoSEQ multiplex PCR; TCRdb's version includes in-frame clones alone and lacks a portion of them. The table has about 64,000 clones, 75% to 85% seen once. The material sequenced was peripheral blood. These receptor sequences come from a woman between 55 and 75 years old with acute or convalescent COVID-19.

This CDR3 reads CASSPQGRSGSPLHF. For the CDR3, the DNA is TGTGCCAGCAGTCCCCAGGGCAGGTCTGGTTCACCCCTCCACTTT. This rearrangement joins TRBV6-5 to TRBJ1-6, with a weak D call TRBD1 (5 bases). V was shortened by 5 bases and J by 9 bases, with 17 bases between the two germline ends. Germline assignment: CDR1 MNHEY and CDR2 SVGAGI. The CDR3 runs 15 residues.

This clone is a singleton in its sample. V usage is TRBV28 and J usage is TRBJ1-1, with no clear D. The germline CDR1 and CDR2 sequences are MDHEN and SYDVKM. This CDR3 region has 12 residues. Trimming took 3 bases from V and 11 from J, leaving 13 bases between them. The CDR3 loop reads CASSFPYNRAFF. In DNA, the CDR3 is TGTGCCAGCAGTTTCCCGTATAATCGGGCTTTCTTT. Full variable domain (missing parts from reference TRBV28 and TRBJ1-1): DVKVTQSSRYLVKRTGEKVFLECVQDMDHENMFWYRQDPGLGLRLIYFSYDVKMKEKGDIPEGYSVSREKKERFSLILESASTNQTSMYLCASSFPYNRAFFGQGTRLTVV.

This chain joins TRBV5-4 and TRBJ2-5, with TRBD2 matching 9 bases. Looked up from germline, CDR1 is SGHNT and CDR2 is YYREEE (reference sequence). Trimming removed 0 bases from V and 2 bases from J; junction bases left unmatched: 5. This CDR3 region has 16 residues. The CDR3 DNA reads TGTGCCAGCAGCTTGGCAATGCGGGGGGGGCAAGAGACCCAGTACTTC. Translation gives CASSLAMRGGQETQYF.

This clone was recorded once. V is TRBV10-3 and J is TRBJ1-2; D gene ambiguous. Germline V CDR1 and CDR2: ENHRY, SYGVKD. V was shortened by 0 bases and J by 8 bases, with 13 bases between the two germline ends. This CDR3 has 14 amino acids. The CDR3 spells CAISESPELSGYTF. In DNA form, the CDR3 reads TGTGCCATCAGTGAGTCACCGGAGTTAAGCGGCTACACCTTC.

The chain recombines TRBV18 with TRBJ1-3; D not resolved. Trimming pared 0 bases from V and 3 bases from J, leaving 12 bases between. The CDR3 has 16 amino acids. Germline values: CDR1 KGHSH, CDR2 LQKENI. As DNA, the CDR3 is TGTGCCAGCTCACCACCGAAGGGAGCGCTTGGAAACACCATATATTTT. It specifies CASSPPKGALGNTIYF. Full variable domain (rest looked up from reference TRBV18 and TRBJ1-3): NAGVMQNPRHLVRRRGQEARLRCSPMKGHSHVYWYRQLPEEGLKFMVYLQKENIIDESGMPKERFSAEFPKEGPSILRIQQVVRGDSAAYFCASSPPKGALGNTIYFGEGSWLTVV.

The chain employs TRBV7-9 and TRBJ1-4; D is ambiguous. Trimming took 5 bases from V and 0 from J, leaving 7 bases between them. The CDR3 has 14 residues. Germline V gives CDR1 SEHNR, CDR2 FQNEAQ (reference sequence). The CDR3 nucleotides read TGTGCCAGCAGCCCCCCTGCAACTAATGAAAAACTGTTTTTT. Amino acids: CASSPPATNEKLFF.

This chain uses TRBV6-6 with TRBJ1-1; 9 positions match TRBD1. Germline assignment: CDR1 MNHNY and CDR2 SVGAGI (reference sequence). The CDR3 sequence is 13 residues long. With V trimmed by 9 bases and J by 6 bases, 8 bases remained unmatched. The chain's CDR3 is CASGAGQGPEAFF. CDR3 coding DNA: TGTGCCAGTGGGGCGGGACAGGGTCCTGAAGCTTTCTTT.

This chain connects TRBV2 to TRBJ1-1; no clear D. CDR3 length: 14 residues. Germline V gives CDR1 SNHLY, CDR2 FYNNEI. V lost 5 bases and J lost 1, with 11 bases in between. CDR3 coding DNA: TGTGCCAGCAGTCCTCGGAGGGAGAACACTGAAGCTTTCTTT. Translation gives CASSPRRENTEAFF.

The gene calls are TRBV4-2 and TRBJ2-2, with D possibly being TRBD2 (5 bases). The germline V gene has CDR1 LGHNA and CDR2 YNFKEQ. The V and J ends lost 1 base and 3 bases respectively, with 12 bases between them. CDR3 length: 16 residues. The CDR3 spells CASSQGPEGHTGELFF. In DNA, the CDR3 is TGTGCCAGCAGCCAAGGCCCCGAGGGTCACACCGGGGAGCTGTTTTTT.

There are a few counts of this clone. The chain uses TRBV2 and TRBJ1-4, with D hard to call. With 4 bases removed from V and 7 bases from J, the gap between germline ends came to 16 bases. The V gene's germline CDR1 is SNHLY and CDR2 FYNNEI. The length of the CDR3 is 15 residues. The CDR3 here is CASSGGGWGGEKLFF. The CDR3, as DNA: TGTGCCAGCAGTGGCGGCGGGTGGGGAGGTGAAAAACTGTTTTTT.

This rearrangement joins TRBV19 to TRBJ1-5, with a tentative D call TRBD1 (5 bases). This CDR3 spans 12 amino acids. Per the germline V gene, CDR1 is LNHDA and CDR2 is SQIVND (reference sequence). V lost 4 bases and J 7 bases, leaving 8 bases between the germline ends. This CDR3 reads CASSRGEQPQHF. Written as DNA, the CDR3 is TGTGCCAGTAGTAGGGGGGAACAGCCCCAGCATTTT. Using reference TRBV19 and TRBJ1-5 for the parts outside the CDR3, the full variable domain is DGGITQSPKYLFRKEGQNVTLSCEQNLNHDAMYWYRQDPGQGLRLIYYSQIVNDFQKGDIAEGYSVSREKKESFPLTVTSAQKNPTAFYLCASSRGEQPQHFGDGTRLSIL.

J is TRBJ1-1 and V is TRBV7-3, with D maybe TRBD1 (5 bases). The CDR3 is 14 amino acids. With 2 bases removed from V and 3 bases from J, the gap between germline ends came to 10 bases. Per the germline V gene, CDR1 is SGHTA and CDR2 is FQGTGA. In DNA, the CDR3 is TGTGCCAGCAGCTTATCTGGGGGGGACACTGAAGCTTTCTTT. Encoded protein: CASSLSGGDTEAFF. The full variable domain, with the rest looked up from reference TRBV7-3 and TRBJ1-1, is GAGVSQTPSNKVTEKGKYVELRCDPISGHTALYWYRQSLGQGPEFLIYFQGTGAADDSGLPNDRFFAVRPEGSVSTLKIQRTERGDSAVYLCASSLSGGDTEAFFGQGTRLTVV.

This rearrangement joins TRBV5-6 to TRBJ2-3; 7 nucleotides align to TRBD1. Germline V lookup: CDR1 SGHDT, CDR2 YYEEEE. CDR3 length equals 15 residues. The V and J ends lost 4 bases and 0 bases, in that order; junction bases with no gene match: 5. CDR3: CASSPGQRSTDTQYF. The CDR3 DNA reads as TGTGCCAGCAGCCCGGGACAGCGGAGCACAGATACGCAGTATTTT. Based on the CDR3 plus reference TRBV5-6 and TRBJ2-3, the full variable domain is DAGVTQSPTHLIKTRGQQVTLRCSPKSGHDTVSWYQQALGQGPQFIFQYYEEEERQRGNFPDRFSGHQFPNYSSELNVNALLLGDSALYLCASSPGQRSTDTQYFGPGTRLTVL.

The chain links TRBV27 to TRBJ2-2; 9 bases fit TRBD2. Germline V gene lookup returns CDR1 MNHEY and CDR2 SMNVEV (reference sequence). V trimming: 5 bases; J trimming: 2 bases; junction bases outside the gene matches: 15. This CDR3 region has 19 residues. The CDR3 DNA reads TGTGCCAGCAGTATAACCGCGACTAGCGGAAAGACAAACACCGGGGAGCTGTTTTTT. It specifies CASSITATSGKTNTGELFF.

J is TRBJ1-1 and V is TRBV7-3; a possible D gene is TRBD1 (5 bases). The CDR3 extends over 13 amino acids. V shed 2 bases and J shed 4 bases, with 8 bases lying between them. Germline V gene data show CDR1 as SGHTA and CDR2 as FQGTGA. CDR3 DNA sequence: TGTGCCAGCAGCTTAGACAGCACCACTGAAGCTTTCTTT. This sequence encodes CASSLDSTTEAFF.

V usage is TRBV27 and J usage is TRBJ2-1, with D perhaps matching TRBD2 (7 bases). The V gene's germline CDR1 is MNHEY and CDR2 SMNVEV (reference sequence). Between the trimmed V and J ends, which lost 3 bases and 2 bases, there was a span of 11 bases. This CDR3 is built from 15 residues. In nucleotides, the CDR3 is TGTGCCAGCAGTTTGGGCGGGGGCACCTACAATGAGCAGTTCTTC. The encoded protein is CASSLGGGTYNEQFF.

J is TRBJ1-6 and V is TRBV7-2; no firm D call. Germline V CDR1 and CDR2: SGHTA, FQGNSA. CDR3 length: 15 amino acids. V was clipped by 5 bases and J by 7 bases, with 15 bases between them. CDR3 in DNA: TGTGCCAGCAGCGCGGGCGCAGGAGTCAATTCACCCCTCCACTTT. It yields the protein CASSAGAGVNSPLHF.

The chain has TRBV5-6 and TRBJ1-3; the D is unclear. The CDR3 sequence is 18 residues long. Germline values: CDR1 SGHDT, CDR2 YYEEEE. V was pared by 0 bases and J by 0 bases, with 16 bases between. The chain's CDR3 is CASSLAEVRRGSGNTIYF. CDR3 DNA sequence: TGTGCCAGCAGCTTGGCCGAGGTTCGACGCGGCTCTGGAAACACCATATATTTT.

This clone was picked up a small number of times. The V and J genes are TRBV3-1 (or the pseudogene TRBV3-2) and TRBJ1-1; 8 bases align to TRBD1. This CDR3 comprises 16 residues. Germline V gene lookup returns CDR1 LGHDT and CDR2 YNNKEL (reference sequence). Trimming took 8 bases from V and 2 from J; bases not matched to a gene: 13. Here the CDR3 DNA reads TGTGCCAGCGAACGGACAGGGTGGGGGGAAAACACTGAAGCTTTCTTT. Amino acid sequence: CASERTGWGENTEAFF.

This chain uses TRBV4-1 with TRBJ1-2, with D unclear. Trimming took off 0 bases at V and 1 base at J, with 9 bases between the two ends. Germline CDR1 and CDR2: MGHRA and YSYEKL. This CDR3 is built from 15 residues. The CDR3 DNA is TGCGCCAGCAGCCAAGACCGTGGCGGTAACTATGGCTACACCTTC. Its protein is CASSQDRGGNYGYTF.

Remarks on this clone: The final CDR3 position lacks the conserved phenylalanine or tryptophan, pointing to a likely read error. No DNA is shown, since the ends of the CDR3 on it are uncertain; the CDR3 is the one TCRdb lists. The V gene is TRBV5-8, the J gene TRBJ2-7; the table's D call, TRBD1, has no DNA check behind it. Counting both end residues, the CDR3 totals 11 amino acids. Germline values: CDR1 SGHTS, CDR2 YDEGEE. Here the CDR3 reads CASSPVPGVAS.

V usage is TRBV5-1 and J usage is TRBJ1-2; 7 bases align to TRBD1. Germline V gene data show CDR1 as SGHRS and CDR2 as YFSETQ. V lost 3 bases and J lost 4; bases outside the gene matches: 6. The CDR3 spans 14 residues. CDR3 amino acids: CASSWETGTYGYTF. CDR3 DNA: TGCGCCAGCAGCTGGGAGACAGGGACCTATGGCTACACCTTC.

This clone has a handful of counts. This sequence joins TRBV5-1 and TRBJ1-4; 9 bases match TRBD1. This CDR3 has 17 amino acids. CDR1 is SGHRS and CDR2 is YFSETQ in the germline V gene. V shed 4 bases, J shed 7 bases, and the junction held 14 bases outside the gene matches. CDR3 bases: TGCGCCAGCAGCCCGGGGGGACAGGGAAGGGGCAGTGAAAAACTGTTTTTT. This codes for CASSPGGQGRGSEKLFF.

V usage is TRBV19 and J usage is TRBJ1-2; D perhaps matches TRBD1 (5 bases). The CDR3 has 12 residues. CDR1 and CDR2 from the germline V gene are LNHDA and SQIVND (reference sequence). With 7 bases removed from V and 3 bases from J, the gap between germline ends came to 9 bases. The CDR3 DNA follows: TGTGCCAGTAAGGTAGGGGACTATGGCTACACCTTC. Its translation: CASKVGDYGYTF.

The genes are TRBV9 and TRBJ2-7; D might be TRBD1 (5 bases). Looked up from germline, CDR1 is SGDLS and CDR2 is YYNGEE. The CDR3 spans 14 residues. V was trimmed by 1 base and J by 2 bases, leaving 10 bases between them. Written as DNA, the CDR3 is TGTGCCAGCAGCGTATTACAGGTCCCCTACGAGCAGTACTTC. This encodes CASSVLQVPYEQYF. The complete variable domain, with remaining parts taken from reference TRBV9 and TRBJ2-7, reads DSGVTQTPKHLITATGQRVTLRCSPRSGDLSVYWYQQSLDQGLQFLIQYYNGEERAKGNILERFSAQQFPDLHSELNLSSLELGDSALYFCASSVLQVPYEQYFGPGTRLTVT.

This clone was counted only a few times. The chain employs TRBV19 and TRBJ1-5, with 12 bases fitting TRBD1. In germline, CDR1 is LNHDA, CDR2 SQIVND (reference sequence). This CDR3 spans 17 amino acids. J lost 2 bases, V lost 6 bases, and 8 bases had no gene match. The CDR3 region has the DNA TGTGCCAGTAGCACCGGGACAGGGGGCGGAGGCAATCAGCCCCAGCATTTT. This encodes CASSTGTGGGGNQPQHF.

The genes are TRBV9 and TRBJ2-7, with a possible D match to TRBD1 (6 bases). Germline assignment: CDR1 SGDLS and CDR2 YYNGEE. This CDR3 is built from 14 residues. V gave up 0 bases and J gave up 1 base, with 8 bases separating them. As DNA, the CDR3 is TGTGCCAGCAGCGTAGAGCAGGGGTCCTACGAGCAGTACTTC. Translating gives CASSVEQGSYEQYF.

The J gene is TRBJ1-4, the V gene TRBV11-2; D might be TRBD1 (5 bases). This CDR3 is built from 15 residues. CDR1 is SGHAT, CDR2 FQNNGV, per germline. Trimming removed 0 bases from V and 8 bases from J, with 13 bases in between. The CDR3 DNA reads as TGTGCCAGCAGCTTAGATGGGGGAGCGGGAGAAAAACTGTTTTTT. This gives the protein CASSLDGGAGEKLFF.

This clone has only a few counts. This rearrangement joins TRBV24-1 to TRBJ2-1, with 9 bases that match TRBD2. The CDR3 is made up of 16 amino acids. V dropped 5 bases and J dropped 7; count of bases not matched to a gene: 11. The germline gives CDR1 KGHDR, CDR2 SFDVKD. CDR3 amino acids: CATSVSGTSSMNEQFF. CDR3 DNA sequence: TGTGCCACCAGTGTCTCGGGGACTAGCAGTATGAATGAGCAGTTCTTC.

V gene TRBV21-1 combines with J gene TRBJ1-4. TRBV21-1 is annotated as a pseudogene. This CDR3 contains 14 residues. This CDR3 is CASSHRVPNEKLFF. In nucleotides, the CDR3 is TGTGCCAGCAGCCACCGGGTTCCTAATGAAAAACTGTTTTTT.

This chain connects TRBV4-1 to TRBJ2-4; the D is unclear. Germline CDR1 is MGHRA and CDR2 is YSYEKL. The CDR3 loop spans 14 amino acids. Trimming cost V 6 bases and J 0 bases, with 9 bases left between them. CDR3 amino acids: CASSVLLAKNIQYF. The DNA of the CDR3 is TGCGCCAGCAGTGTCCTACTAGCCAAAAACATTCAGTACTTC.

The rearrangement uses TRBV19 and TRBJ1-1, with D possibly TRBD1 on 5 matching bases. The V and J ends lost 7 bases and 4 bases respectively, with 19 bases between them. The CDR3 consists of 15 residues. CDR1 LNHDA and CDR2 SQIVND come from the germline V gene (reference sequence). The CDR3 region is CASKNPPFGGTEAFF. CDR3 nucleotides: TGTGCCAGTAAAAACCCCCCTTTCGGGGGCACTGAAGCTTTCTTT.